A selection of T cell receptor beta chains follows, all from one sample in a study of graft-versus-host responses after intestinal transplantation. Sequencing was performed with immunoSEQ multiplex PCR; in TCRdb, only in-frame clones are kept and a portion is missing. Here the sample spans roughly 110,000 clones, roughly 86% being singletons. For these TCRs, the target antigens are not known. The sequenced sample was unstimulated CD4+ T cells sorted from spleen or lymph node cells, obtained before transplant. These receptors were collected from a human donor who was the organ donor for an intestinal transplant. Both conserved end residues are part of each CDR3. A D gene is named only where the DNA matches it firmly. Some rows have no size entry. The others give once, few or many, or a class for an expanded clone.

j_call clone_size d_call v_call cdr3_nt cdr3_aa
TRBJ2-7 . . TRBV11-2 TGTGCCAGCAGCTTAGCAAGGACCCCTGGGGGTGGCCGATACGAGCAGTACTTC CASSLARTPGGGRYEQYF
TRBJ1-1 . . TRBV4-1 TGCGCCAGCAGCCTCTCCGGGGGGGTTTTTGGCACTGAAGCTTTCTTT CASSLSGGVFGTEAFF
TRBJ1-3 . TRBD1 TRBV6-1 TGTGCCAGCAGGGAACAGGGGGCTTTAACAGGAAACACCATATATTTT CASREQGALTGNTIYF
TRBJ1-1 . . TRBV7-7 TGTGCCAGCAGCTTGGGCAGGAGGGCCCAGAACACTGAAGCTTTCTTT CASSLGRRAQNTEAFF
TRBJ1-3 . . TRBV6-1 TGTGCCAGCCGTTCCCTCTTCTCTGGAAACACCATATATTTT CASRSLFSGNTIYF
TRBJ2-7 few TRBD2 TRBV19 TGTGCCAGTAGTAGAATAGCGGGGGGAACCTACGAGCAGTACTTC CASSRIAGGTYEQYF
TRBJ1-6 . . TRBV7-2 TGTGCCAGCAGGCAAAGTTTCCTTTCACCCCTCCACTTT CASRQSFLSPLHF
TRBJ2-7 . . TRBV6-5 TGTGCCAGCAGTCCGGCGGACAGAGAGATTTACGAGCAGTACTTC CASSPADREIYEQYF
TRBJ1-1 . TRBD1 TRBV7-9 TGTGCCAGCAGCTTAGGGGCAGGGGGTAGGGGTTTGAACACTGAAGCTTTCTTT CASSLGAGGRGLNTEAFF
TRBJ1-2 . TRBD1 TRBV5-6 TGTGCCAGCAGCTTGGGACAGGGGAACTATGGCTACACCTTC CASSLGQGNYGYTF
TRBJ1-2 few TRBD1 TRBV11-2 TGTGCCAGCAGCTCGGGACAGTTTTATGGCTACACCTTC CASSSGQFYGYTF
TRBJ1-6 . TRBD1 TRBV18 TGTGCCAGCTCACCGGGACAGGGGTATAATTCACCCCTCCACTTT CASSPGQGYNSPLHF
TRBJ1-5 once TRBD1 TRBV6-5 TGTGCCAGCAGTTACCAGGTGCAGGGGGAGCCCCAGCATTTT CASSYQVQGEPQHF
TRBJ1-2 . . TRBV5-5 TGTGCCAGCAGTGGGACACCCTTCTCTAACTATGGCTACACCTTC CASSGTPFSNYGYTF
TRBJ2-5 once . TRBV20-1 TGCAGTGCTAGTGTACAAGAGACCCAGTACTTC CSASVQETQYF
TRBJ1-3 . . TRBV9 TGTGCCAGCAGCTATACAGGGTCTGGAAACACCATATATTTT CASSYTGSGNTIYF
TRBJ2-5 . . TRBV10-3 TGTGCCATCAGTGAGCCCCCTAGACTGCATCCTCAAGAGACCCAGTACTTC CAISEPPRLHPQETQYF
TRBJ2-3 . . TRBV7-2 TGTGCCAGCAGCTTAGGTCCTAGCACAGATACGCAGTATTTT CASSLGPSTDTQYF